The source of this TCR beta chain is a study of T cells expressing NK-cell markers. For the study at large: Source material for TCR beta repertoires consisted of sorted CD3+CD56+NKG2C+, CD3+CD56+NKG2C- and CD3+CD56-NKG2C+ T cells. One of eight sequenced donors was HCMV-seronegative; the other seven were seropositive.

Points from the study as a whole: The same clonotypes also predominated in the CD3+CD56-NKG2C+ fraction of a few donors.

Reanalyzing the 5' RACE reads, TCRdb keeps one entry per CDR3 protein, without DNA. The data include 550,000 to 600,000 distinct CDR3 sequences; the top ten clones carry approximately 3.5%. As to this clonotype: The antigen remains unidentified.

CDR3 length equals 15 residues. Per the germline V gene, CDR1 is MNHEY and CDR2 is SMNVEV (reference sequence). The source is a man aged 18-30 years in good health. The J gene is TRBJ2-3, the V gene TRBV27; TCRdb lists TRBD2, though no DNA is available to test this call. Sequences were obtained from blood T cells: a sorted CD56 or NKG2C T cell subset, CD4+ or CD8+ T cells, or bulk PBMC T cells (not recorded which). The CDR3: CASSKLASIADTQYF.